The 12 T cell receptor beta chains given below trace back to one sample, sequenced in a study of shared clonotypes between healthy human individuals. Clones were sequenced by immunoSEQ multiplex PCR, and TCRdb holds only the in-frame ones, with some missing. This table holds 150,000 to 200,000 clones, 90% to 95% found once. The sequencing sample was made of naive CD4+ T cells sorted from blood. Specified subset: CD45RA+ positively selected. Source of these receptors: a woman aged 25 to 39 in good health.

The V and J genes are TRBV5-5 and TRBJ1-2; D is unresolved. This CDR3 has 14 amino acids. Trimming cost V 4 bases and J 2 bases, with 12 bases left between them. Germline V gives CDR1 SGHKS, CDR2 YYEKEE (reference sequence). CDR3 sequence reads: CASSPSSGNYGYTF. The CDR3 nucleotides are TGTGCCAGCAGCCCAAGTTCCGGGAACTATGGCTACACCTTC.

This chain links TRBV7-2 with TRBJ2-4; the D gene is possibly TRBD1 (6 bases). V was clipped by 5 bases and J by 0 bases, with 8 bases between them. Per germline, CDR1 SGHTA and CDR2 FQGNSA. The CDR3 is 14 amino acids. CDR3 coding DNA: TGTGCCAGCAGCCAGGGGCTAGCCAAAAACATTCAGTACTTC. This sequence encodes CASSQGLAKNIQYF.

The chain is built from TRBV5-1 and TRBJ1-2, with D unresolved. Deletions cut 1 base from V and 7 bases from J, with 14 bases between. Germline assignment: CDR1 SGHRS and CDR2 YFSETQ. CDR3 length equals 14 residues. CDR3 loop: CASSLYDPAIGYTF. The CDR3, as DNA: TGCGCCAGCAGCTTGTACGACCCAGCGATTGGCTACACCTTC.

The chain couples TRBV7-9 to TRBJ1-2, with 7 positions matching TRBD1. There are 17 residues in the CDR3. J lost 3 bases, V lost 5 bases, and 15 bases had no gene match. The V gene's germline CDR1 is SEHNR and CDR2 FQNEAQ (reference sequence). As DNA, the CDR3 is TGTGCCAGCAGCCGCAATTACAGGGGCGACCGGGACTATGGCTACACCTTC. This sequence encodes CASSRNYRGDRDYGYTF.

The chain links TRBV27 to TRBJ2-7, with 7 bases matching TRBD2. The V segment lost 1 base and the J segment 6 bases; nucleotides outside the gene matches: 6. CDR3 length equals 14 residues. From germline, CDR1 is MNHEY and CDR2 SMNVEV (reference sequence). The CDR3 bases are TGTGCCAGCAGTTTATTAACAGAGCGGGGCGAGCAGTACTTC. It specifies CASSLLTERGEQYF.

This clone has just a few counts. V gene TRBV6-1 combines with J gene TRBJ2-7; D not resolved. The germline V gene has CDR1 MNHNS and CDR2 SASEGT. V gave up 4 bases and J gave up 3 bases, with 10 bases separating them. The CDR3 has 13 residues. This CDR3 is CASSGYSSYEQYF. The CDR3 region has the DNA TGTGCCAGCAGTGGGTACTCTAGCTACGAGCAGTACTTC.

The chain uses TRBV11-2 and TRBJ2-1; 8 nucleotides line up with TRBD2. Per germline, CDR1 SGHAT and CDR2 FQNNGV. V lost 1 base, J lost 6 bases, and 5 bases stayed unmatched. CDR3 size: 15 residues. The CDR3 protein is CASSLAGGPGNEQFF. In nucleotides, the CDR3 is TGTGCCAGCAGCTTAGCGGGAGGGCCCGGCAATGAGCAGTTCTTC. The full variable domain, in which reference TRBV11-2 and TRBJ2-1 provide the parts outside the CDR3, is EAGVAQSPRYKIIEKRQSVAFWCNPISGHATLYWYQQILGQGPKLLIQFQNNGVVDDSQLPKDRFSAERLKGVDSTLKIQPAKLEDSAVYLCASSLAGGPGNEQFFGPGTRLTVL.

V is TRBV6-1 and J is TRBJ1-1; D is perhaps TRBD1 (6 bases). Germline values: CDR1 MNHNS, CDR2 SASEGT. The CDR3 covers 13 residues. The ends were cut back, 10 bases at V and 4 bases at J, with 16 bases in the middle. The CDR3: CATAVLGGTEAFF. For the CDR3, the DNA is TGTGCCACAGCAGTTTTAGGGGGCACTGAAGCTTTCTTT.

This chain joins TRBV15 and TRBJ2-7, with D maybe TRBD1 (6 bases). The CDR3 has 15 residues. V was trimmed by 0 bases and J by 4 bases, leaving 13 bases between them. The germline CDR1 and CDR2 sequences are LNHNV and YYDKDF (reference sequence). Here the CDR3 reads CATSRDLQGWYEQYF. The CDR3 DNA is TGTGCCACCAGCAGAGATTTACAGGGTTGGTACGAGCAGTACTTC.

J is TRBJ2-1 and V is TRBV11-2; weak D call: TRBD1 (6 bases). The V gene lost 1 base and the J gene lost 4 bases, with 11 bases spanning the gap. Germline V gene lookup returns CDR1 SGHAT and CDR2 FQNNGV. The CDR3 extends over 15 amino acids. The CDR3 bases are TGTGCCAGCAGCTTAGGGGGACACCAATACAATGAGCAGTTCTTC. Its protein is CASSLGGHQYNEQFF.

In the case of this clone: Other nucleotide sequences from this sample produce the same CDR3. The V and J genes are TRBV29-1 and TRBJ1-1; no clear D. There are 13 residues in the CDR3. Trimming stripped 3 bases from V and 0 bases from J, with 8 bases between. Germline loops: CDR1 SQVTM, CDR2 ANQGSEA. The CDR3 region is CSVERRMNTEAFF. The CDR3 DNA sequence: TGCAGCGTTGAGAGGCGCATGAACACTGAAGCTTTCTTT.

J is TRBJ1-2 and V is TRBV5-1; possible D gene TRBD1, 5 bases. V gave up 3 bases and J gave up 3 bases, with 12 bases separating them. This CDR3 contains 14 residues. The germline V gene has CDR1 SGHRS and CDR2 YFSETQ. The CDR3 sequence: CASSWGVVDYGYTF. In nucleotides, the CDR3 is TGCGCCAGCAGCTGGGGGGTCGTTGACTATGGCTACACCTTC.